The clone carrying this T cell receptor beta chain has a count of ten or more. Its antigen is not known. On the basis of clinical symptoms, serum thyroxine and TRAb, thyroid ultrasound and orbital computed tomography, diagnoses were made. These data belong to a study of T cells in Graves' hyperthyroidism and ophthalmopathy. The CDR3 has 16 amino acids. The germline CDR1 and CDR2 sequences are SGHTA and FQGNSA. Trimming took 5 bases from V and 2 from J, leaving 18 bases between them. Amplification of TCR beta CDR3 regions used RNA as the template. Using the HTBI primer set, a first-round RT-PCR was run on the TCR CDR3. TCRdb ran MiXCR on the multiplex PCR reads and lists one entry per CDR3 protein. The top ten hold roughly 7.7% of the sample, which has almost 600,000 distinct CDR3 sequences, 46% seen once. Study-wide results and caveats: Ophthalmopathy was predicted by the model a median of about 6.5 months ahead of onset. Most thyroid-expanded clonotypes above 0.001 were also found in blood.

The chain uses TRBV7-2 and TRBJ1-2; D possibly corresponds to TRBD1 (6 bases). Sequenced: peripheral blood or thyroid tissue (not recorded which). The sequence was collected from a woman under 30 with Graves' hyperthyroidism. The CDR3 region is CASSLHRELANYGYTF. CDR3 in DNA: TGTGCCAGCAGCCTGCACAGGGAGTTGGCGAACTATGGCTACACCTTC.